This TCR beta chain was documented in a study of shared clonotypes between healthy human individuals. Study findings and constraints: Four donors held approximately 4.6% of naive CD4 clonotypes in common.

The CDR3 sequence is 17 residues long. Germline CDR1 is SGDLS and CDR2 is YYNGEE. Trimming cost V 3 bases and J 0 bases, with 17 bases left between them. Regarding this clone: Its antigen is currently unknown.

Generated by immunoSEQ multiplex PCR, the TCRdb table keeps only in-frame clones and is missing some. The data show roughly 2,000,000 clones, with around 93% seen just once and approximately 1.7% held by the top ten. Naive CD8 cells, CD45RO-negative and positively selected for CCR7, excluded terminally differentiated effector memory CD45RA+ cells. The rearrangement uses TRBV9 and TRBJ2-3; D possibly corresponds to TRBD1 (5 bases). The specimen sequenced was naive CD8+ T cells from PBMCs. The sequence came from a man between 18 and 29 years old in good health. Some clones in this sample may be carry-over from other donors' samples. In DNA form, the CDR3 reads TGTGCCAGCAGCGGGGGCCGGGCGACAACTAGCACAGATACGCAGTATTTT. This sequence encodes CASSGGRATTSTDTQYF.